This is a list of T cell receptor beta chains from one sample in a study of T cell responses to AZD1222 COVID-19 vaccine. Assay used: immunoSEQ multiplex PCR; TCRdb lists only in-frame clones, some missing. The table shows more than 85,000 clones, with approximately 90% occurring only once. The input for sequencing was peripheral blood, taken on day 0 of AZD1222 vaccination. All receptors come from an adult in good health. Both conserved end residues are trimmed from each CDR3.

>TRBJ2-3|TRBV4-2
ASSQGLADTDTQY
>TRBJ1-2|TRBV6-5
ASSYGTGGSGYT
>TRBJ1-1|TRBV7-3
ASSPGGNTEAF
>TRBJ2-7|TRBV6-6
ASSSLPRLGSEQY
>TRBJ1-5|TRBV25-1
ASSKSTGGSQPQH
>TRBJ2-5|TRBV5-4
ASSLAGTGGETQY
>TRBJ1-4|TRBV4-2
ASSQVGEGREKLF
>TRBJ2-7|TRBV2
ASRGLAGLYEQY
>TRBJ2-6|TRBV28
ASSSSGRALGANVLT
>TRBJ2-7|TRBV7-2
ASSPRQGGEQY
>TRBJ2-1|TRBV18
ASSPLGRGNEQF
>TRBJ1-6|TRBV2
ASSDRGQYSPLH
>TRBJ1-5|TRBV29-1
SVEDVMGQPQH
>TRBJ1-1|TRBV10-3
AISNPGTGMRTEAF
>TRBJ2-1|TRBV4-1
ASSRSDGEYNEQF
>TRBJ2-1|TRBV5-1
ASSLEGGEQF
>TRBJ2-7|TRBV5-1
ASSERAGGEQY
>TRBJ2-1|TRBV19
ASSIADYLYNEQF
>TRBJ2-3|TRBV6-1
ASSDVGNTQY
>TRBJ1-5|TRBV27
ASSFSSSSNQPQH
>TRBJ2-2|TRBV28
ASSLIQGANTGELF
>TRBJ2-1|TRBV7-9
ASSRTSGSWDEQF